Listed below are T cell receptor beta chains from one sample, sequenced in a study of human T cells and chemical hapten exposure. In TCRdb, the RACE reads were re-called with MiXCR into one record per CDR3 protein. The sample has a few hundred thousand distinct CDR3 sequences, about 4.8% seen once. Sample: whole blood, taken in connection with sensitization to the hapten diphenylcyclopropenone (DPC). These receptors all come from a woman aged 45 to 65 with alopecia areata. Some clones in this sample may be carry-over from other donors' samples. CDR3s include the opening cysteine and the closing phenylalanine or tryptophan. A D gene is named only where the DNA matches it firmly. The size entry is marked missing in some rows and otherwise reads once, few, many or a size class.

>-|TRBV6-6|-|TRBJ1-6
CASRVTGYNSPLHF
TGTGCCAGCAGAGTAACAGGGTACAATTCACCCCTCCACTTT
>-|TRBV29-1|-|TRBJ2-1
CSVRRSGSIPTDEQFF
TGCAGCGTACGACGATCAGGCTCCATTCCGACCGATGAGCAGTTCTTC
>many|TRBV12-3/TRBV12-4|TRBD2|TRBJ2-1
CASSSQAGVYNEQFF
TGTGCCAGCAGTTCCCAAGCGGGAGTCTACAATGAGCAGTTCTTC
>-|TRBV5-1|TRBD1|TRBJ1-2
CASSSPGQIYGYTF
TGCGCCAGCAGCTCTCCGGGACAGATCTATGGCTACACCTTC
>many|TRBV27|TRBD2|TRBJ2-7
CASSPQREGLQEQYF
TGTGCCAGCAGTCCTCAGCGGGAGGGCCTCCAGGAGCAGTACTTC
>many|TRBV20-1|TRBD1|TRBJ1-4
CSTGQGNEKLFF
TGCAGTACGGGACAGGGTAATGAAAAACTGTTTTTT
>few|TRBV4-2|-|TRBJ2-5
CASSQTGAIGETQYF
TGTGCCAGCAGCCAAACGGGGGCCATCGGAGAGACCCAGTACTTC
>many|TRBV5-6|-|TRBJ2-5
CASRPGQTLQETQYF
TGTGCCAGCAGACCCGGACAGACCCTCCAAGAGACCCAGTACTTC
>many|TRBV29-1|TRBD1|TRBJ2-3
CSVGAGTEPDTQYF
TGCAGCGTGGGGGCCGGGACAGAGCCAGATACGCAGTATTTT
>few|TRBV29-1|-|TRBJ1-3
CSVGERGNTIYF
TGCAGCGTCGGCGAGAGGGGAAACACCATATATTTT
>many|TRBV4-2|-|TRBJ1-1
CASSQDKGRLNTEAFF
TGTGCCAGCAGCCAAGACAAGGGCAGGCTGAACACTGAAGCTTTCTTT
>few|TRBV13|TRBD2|TRBJ2-3
CASSPLETSGSWAQDTQYF
TGTGCCAGCAGTCCCCTTGAGACTAGCGGGAGTTGGGCACAAGATACGCAGTATTTT
>-|TRBV5-1|-|TRBJ2-1
CASSLRGQSEQFF
TGCGCCAGCAGCTTGCGAGGGCAGAGTGAGCAGTTCTTC
>many|TRBV11-2|-|TRBJ2-4
CASSLGVAKNIQYF
TGTGCCAGCAGCTTAGGAGTAGCCAAAAACATTCAGTACTTC
>-|TRBV6-2/TRBV6-3|-|TRBJ2-1
CASSYIGVEQFF
TGTGCCAGCAGTTATATCGGGGTTGAGCAGTTCTTC
>-|TRBV6-1|TRBD1|TRBJ1-1
CASRLRGQNTEAFF
TGTGCCAGCAGGCTCAGGGGGCAGAACACTGAAGCTTTCTTT
>few|TRBV6-1|-|TRBJ1-5
CASNLSGGSNQPQHF
TGTGCCAGCAATCTCTCCGGGGGTAGCAATCAGCCCCAGCATTTT